This T cell receptor beta chain emerged from a study of memory CD4+ T cells and cytomegalovirus serostatus. About the research overall: This sample comes from healthy Belgian adults, eight to ten CMV seropositive, about 25 seronegative.

A remark on this clone: What it binds is not known.

General observations from the study: Each of some 67 CMV-associated TCRbeta sequences occurred in one to five individuals.

The CDR3 has 14 residues. Trimming removed 0 bases at V and 1 base at J, with 4 bases between. Germline V CDR1 and CDR2: SGHTA, FQGNSA. Sequencing used immunoSEQ multiplex PCR; TCRdb keeps in-frame clones, though not all of them. Found here are tens of thousands of clones, around 79% of them singletons; the top ten hold 2% to 3%. The sort gate was single viable CD3+CD4+CD8-CD45RO+ cells for memory CD4+ T cells. Total CD4+ T cells were enriched by CD4 positive selection. The rearrangement uses TRBV7-2 and TRBJ2-4; no clear D gene. This TCR was recovered from an adult in good health and CMV-seropositive. The sample was memory CD4+ T cells from blood. The CDR3 nucleotides read TGTGCCAGCAGCTTAGCCCCGGCCAAAAACATTCAGTACTTC. Its protein product is CASSLAPAKNIQYF. Looking up the rest from reference TRBV7-2 and TRBJ2-4 gives the full variable domain: GAGVSQSPSNKVTEKGKDVELRCDPISGHTALYWYRQSLGQGLEFLIYFQGNSAPDKSGLPSDRFSAERTGGSVSTLTIQRTQQEDSAVYLCASSLAPAKNIQYFGAGTRLSVL.